Shown below are 29 T cell receptor beta chains from a single sample sequenced in a study of T cells in Graves' hyperthyroidism and ophthalmopathy. Template material for amplifying TCR beta CDR3 regions consisted of RNA transcripts. First-round RT-PCR with HTBI primers amplified the TCR CDR3 region. TCRdb processed the multiplex PCR reads anew with MiXCR; each CDR3 protein has one entry. The sample lists approximately 530,000 distinct CDR3 sequences; 16% were seen once. Sequenced sample: blood. These receptors all come from a woman between 18 and 29 years old with Graves' hyperthyroidism.

This rearrangement joins TRBV6-1 to TRBJ2-2; no reliable D call. Per germline, CDR1 MNHNS and CDR2 SASEGT. V was cut by 6 bases and J by 9 bases, with 20 bases left in between. This CDR3 has 15 residues. CDR3 region: CASSLFQEPPRELFF. CDR3 sequence (DNA): TGTGCCAGCAGCCTTTTCCAGGAACCACCGAGGGAGCTGTTTTTT.

This clonotype was detected many times. The chain employs TRBV20-1 and TRBJ2-3; 7 bases map to TRBD2. The CDR3 contains 16 residues. Trimming at V came to 3 bases and at J to 2 bases, leaving 11 bases not matched to a gene. The germline gives CDR1 DFQATT, CDR2 SNEGSKA (reference sequence). In DNA, the CDR3 is TGCAGTGCTAGGGGACTGTGGGGAGGGGACACAGATACGCAGTATTTT. Residues: CSARGLWGGDTDTQYF.

This clonotype was seen repeatedly, ten times or more. This rearrangement joins TRBV7-8 to TRBJ2-5, with a possible D match to TRBD2 (6 bases). Germline loops: CDR1 SGHVS, CDR2 FQNEAQ. CDR3 length equals 16 residues. The V end was cut by 6 bases, the J end by 1 base, with 18 bases between. CDR3 region: CASSNQRTNLQETQYF. The CDR3 bases are TGTGCCAGCAGTAATCAGAGGACTAATCTCCAAGAGACCCAGTACTTC. Complete variable domain (other parts from reference TRBV7-8 and TRBJ2-5): GAGVSQSPRYKVAKRGQDVALRCDPISGHVSLFWYQQALGQGPEFLTYFQNEAQLDKSGLPSDRFFAERPEGSVSTLKIQRTQQEDSAVYLCASSNQRTNLQETQYFGPGTRLLVL.

Regarding this clonotype: With a much larger clone just one base away, this may be a read error. This sequence joins TRBV27 and TRBJ2-1, with D hard to call. The CDR3 is 13 residues long. In germline, CDR1 is MNHEY, CDR2 SMNVEV (reference sequence). The CDR3 reads CVSRPAIYNEQFF. The CDR3 nucleotides are TGTGTCAGCCGACCAGCAATCTACAATGAGCAGTTCTTC.

V gene TRBV3-1 combines with J gene TRBJ1-6, with D unclear. The CDR3 sequence is 14 residues long. Germline V lookup: CDR1 LGHDT, CDR2 YNNKEL (reference sequence). With 4 bases removed from V and 6 bases from J, the gap between germline ends came to 10 bases. The CDR3 region is CASSPGPSNSPLHF. The CDR3 nucleotides read TGTGCCAGCAGCCCCGGCCCGAGTAATTCACCCCTCCACTTT.

V is TRBV15 and J is TRBJ1-4; D gene ambiguous. The CDR3 has 13 amino acids. Germline assignment: CDR1 LNHNV and CDR2 YYDKDF (reference sequence). The V gene lost 2 bases and the J gene lost 7 bases, with 8 bases spanning the gap. The CDR3 DNA sequence: TGTGCCACCAGCAGATCGGCGGGTGAAAAACTGTTTTTT. Translating gives CATSRSAGEKLFF.

The CDR3 sequence: CASSKAVSYEQYF. The CDR3 nucleotides are TGTGCCAGTAGTAAGGCGGTCTCCTACGAGCAGTACTTC. The V call is TRBV5-5, the J call TRBJ2-7; the D is unclear. The germline V and J ends were trimmed by 8 bases and 0 bases, with 12 bases remaining between them. This CDR3 region has 13 residues. Germline CDR1 is SGHKS and CDR2 is YYEKEE (reference sequence).

This clonotype has only a few counts. The chain has TRBV20-1 and TRBJ2-7, with 10 bases identical to TRBD2. Germline CDR1 and CDR2: DFQATT and SNEGSKA (reference sequence). V lost 6 bases to trimming and J lost 3 bases; unmatched junction nucleotides: 20. The CDR3 totals 18 residues. The CDR3 loop is CSAPHRGLAGGSGYEQYF. In nucleotides, the CDR3 is TGCAGTGCCCCTCACCGGGGATTAGCGGGAGGTTCGGGCTACGAGCAGTACTTC.

The chain has TRBV3-1 and TRBJ1-6; D remains ambiguous. Trimming removed 2 bases from V and 7 bases from J, with 6 bases in between. Germline CDR1 LGHDT, CDR2 YNNKEL (reference sequence). The CDR3 is made up of 13 amino acids. In nucleotides, the CDR3 is TGTGCCAGCAGCCAAACCAGGAATTCACCCCTCCACTTT. Residues: CASSQTRNSPLHF.

The chain recombines TRBV28 with TRBJ2-3; a possible D gene is TRBD1 (6 bases). Germline assignment: CDR1 MDHEN and CDR2 SYDVKM. CDR3 length equals 13 residues. V lost 2 bases to trimming and J lost 14 bases, with 17 bases between them. The CDR3, as DNA: TGTGCCAGCAGTTTAAGCCCTGAACTAGGGGGGTATTTT. This translates into CASSLSPELGGYF.

At least ten counts were recorded for this clonotype. The rearrangement links TRBV5-5 to TRBJ2-1; 9 nucleotides agree with TRBD1. J gave up 6 bases and V 2 bases, and 3 bases lay outside the gene matches. The CDR3 is 14 amino acids. Per germline, CDR1 SGHKS and CDR2 YYEKEE (reference sequence). CDR3 region: CASSFWDRVNEQFF. CDR3 sequence (DNA): TGTGCCAGCAGCTTTTGGGACAGGGTCAATGAGCAGTTCTTC.

This clonotype was seen more than once but under ten times. This chain links TRBV6-1 with TRBJ2-3; 8 bases agree with TRBD2. The CDR3 runs to 17 residues. J lost 1 base, V lost 5 bases, and 11 bases had no gene match. Germline loops: CDR1 MNHNS, CDR2 SASEGT. The CDR3 nucleotides read TGTGCCAGCAGTCAATTAGGCCCCGGGAGGGGCACAGATACGCAGTATTTT. It yields the protein CASSQLGPGRGTDTQYF.

The chain combines TRBV5-1 with TRBJ2-6; weak D call: TRBD1 (6 bases). Looked up from germline, CDR1 is SGHRS and CDR2 is YFSETQ. This CDR3 is built from 18 residues. Trimming removed 0 bases at V and 0 bases at J, with 13 bases between. The CDR3 nucleotides are TGCGCCAGCAGCTTGGTTGGCAGGGACAACTCTGGGGCCAACGTCCTGACTTTC. It codes for CASSLVGRDNSGANVLTF.

This clonotype was counted only a few times. The rearrangement joins TRBV28 to TRBJ2-3; D is unresolved. CDR1 is MDHEN and CDR2 is SYDVKM in the germline V gene. This CDR3 spans 15 amino acids. With 7 bases removed from V and 0 bases from J, the gap between germline ends came to 14 bases. CDR3 loop: CASTAYSRSTDTQYF. As DNA, the CDR3 is TGTGCCAGCACCGCTTATAGCCGAAGCACAGATACGCAGTATTTT.

The V call is TRBV7-8, the J call TRBJ2-4; unclear D gene. The germline V gene encodes CDR1 SGHVS and CDR2 FQNEAQ. The V end was cut by 5 bases, the J end by 6 bases, with 14 bases between. The CDR3 contains 14 residues. CDR3: CASSTAAPGNIQYF. The CDR3 bases are TGTGCCAGCAGCACCGCGGCCCCAGGAAACATTCAGTACTTC. The variable domain in full, completed from reference TRBV7-8 and TRBJ2-4, reads GAGVSQSPRYKVAKRGQDVALRCDPISGHVSLFWYQQALGQGPEFLTYFQNEAQLDKSGLPSDRFFAERPEGSVSTLKIQRTQQEDSAVYLCASSTAAPGNIQYFGAGTRLSVL.

This clonotype was seen many times. The V and J genes are TRBV30 and TRBJ1-4; D perhaps matches TRBD1 (6 bases). CDR1 is GTSNPN and CDR2 is SVGIG in the germline V gene (reference sequence). The CDR3 runs 14 residues. V was cut by 4 bases and J by 4 bases, with 13 bases left in between. In DNA, the CDR3 is TGTGCCTGGACTCACGGGACACTTAATGAAAAACTGTTTTTT. Protein: CAWTHGTLNEKLFF.

This clonotype was seen ten or more times. This chain's CDR3 is CASSYPGGGRQPQHF. As DNA, the CDR3 is TGTGCCAGCAGTTATCCGGGGGGAGGCCGGCAGCCCCAGCATTTT. This chain joins TRBV28 and TRBJ1-5, with D possibly TRBD1 on 5 matching bases. There are 15 residues in the CDR3. Trimming shortened V by 4 bases and J by 7 bases, and 17 bases separated the two germline ends. CDR1 is MDHEN and CDR2 is SYDVKM in the germline V gene.

This clonotype was seen more than once but under ten times. The rearrangement links TRBV7-9 to TRBJ2-1, with D perhaps given as TRBD1 or TRBD2 (5 bases each). Looked up from germline, CDR1 is SEHNR and CDR2 is FQNEAQ (reference sequence). The V and J ends lost 8 bases and 2 bases respectively, with 13 bases between them. The CDR3 length is 14 residues. CDR3 nucleotide sequence: TGTGCCAGCGGACGACAGAGGGCCTACAATGAGCAGTTCTTC. Translated: CASGRQRAYNEQFF.

Many counts were recorded for this clonotype. This chain connects TRBV12-3 or TRBV12-4 to TRBJ2-7, with D possibly TRBD2 on 6 matching bases. The V gene lost 5 bases and the J gene lost 6 bases, with 20 bases spanning the gap. The CDR3 has 15 amino acids. The CDR3 DNA reads as TGTGCCAGCAGTAAGGGACCCCGAGGGAGGTTCGAGCAGTACTTC. This codes for CASSKGPRGRFEQYF.

This clonotype was seen once. This chain links TRBV18 with TRBJ1-6; 12 bases are shared with TRBD1. CDR1 is KGHSH, CDR2 LQKENI, per germline. With V trimmed by 4 bases and J by 16 bases, 8 bases remained unmatched. This CDR3 is built from 14 residues. This CDR3 reads CASSLGQGAPALHF. The CDR3 DNA follows: TGTGCCAGCTCACTGGGACAGGGGGCGCCGGCTCTCCACTTT.

The chain couples TRBV28 to TRBJ1-1; weak D call: TRBD1 (6 bases). The V gene lost 1 base and the J gene lost 2 bases, with 23 bases spanning the gap. CDR1 and CDR2 (germline): MDHEN, SYDVKM. The CDR3 has 19 residues. The CDR3 sequence: CASSLYAALPGTPNTEAFF. The CDR3, as DNA: TGTGCCAGCAGTTTATACGCGGCCCTTCCCGGGACACCAAACACTGAAGCTTTCTTT.

This clonotype was seen ten or more times. J is TRBJ1-4 and V is TRBV30, with 7 bases aligning to TRBD1. Germline V CDR1 and CDR2: GTSNPN, SVGIG (reference sequence). The CDR3 has 12 residues. V was clipped by 3 bases and J by 8 bases; unmatched bases: 3. As DNA, the CDR3 is TGTGCCTGGAGACAGGGGCAGGAAAAACTGTTTTTT. It codes for CAWRQGQEKLFF.

This clonotype was observed a handful of times. The chain carries TRBV6-5 and TRBJ2-5; TRBD2 agrees at 7 bases. After removal of 0 bases from V and 5 bases from J, the junction contained 3 bases not matched to a gene. CDR1 is MNHEY, CDR2 SVGAGI, per germline. The CDR3 totals 14 residues. The CDR3, as DNA: TGTGCCAGCAGTTACTCGGGGGGGTGGGAGACCCAGTACTTC. This translates into CASSYSGGWETQYF.

The sample holds many counts of this clonotype. The chain recombines TRBV5-1 with TRBJ2-6, with 8 bases identical to TRBD1. The CDR3 extends over 19 amino acids. V trimming: 4 bases; J trimming: 1 base; junction bases outside the gene matches: 13. Germline values: CDR1 SGHRS, CDR2 YFSETQ. CDR3 sequence: CASSPAGTGLVSGANVLTF. The DNA of the CDR3 is TGCGCCAGCAGCCCCGCCGGGACAGGACTCGTTTCTGGGGCCAACGTCCTGACTTTC. Drawing the rest from reference TRBV5-1 and TRBJ2-6, the complete variable domain is KAGVTQTPRYLIKTRGQQVTLSCSPISGHRSVSWYQQTPGQGLQFLFEYFSETQRNKGNFPGRFSGRQFSNSRSEMNVSTLELGDSALYLCASSPAGTGLVSGANVLTFGAGSRLTVL.

This clonotype was detected only a few times. The chain joins TRBV6-2 or TRBV6-3 to TRBJ2-1, with D possibly being TRBD1 or TRBD2 (5 bases each). The V end was cut by 5 bases, the J end by 4 bases, with 12 bases between. The germline CDR1 and CDR2 sequences are MNHEY and SVGEGT. This CDR3 region has 14 residues. CDR3 in amino acids: CASSVGDGYNEQFF. CDR3 DNA sequence: TGTGCCAGCAGTGTGGGGGACGGATACAATGAGCAGTTCTTC.

This clonotype was counted between two and nine times. The genes are TRBV20-1 and TRBJ2-3; 7 bases fit TRBD1. The length of the CDR3 is 14 residues. Germline CDR1 is DFQATT and CDR2 is SNEGSKA (reference sequence). V dropped 4 bases and J dropped 4; count of bases not matched to a gene: 8. The CDR3 DNA sequence: TGCAGTGCTACACAGACAGGGTGGGCAGATACGCAGTATTTT. Protein sequence: CSATQTGWADTQYF.

This clonotype was observed a handful of times. The chain carries TRBV6-1 and TRBJ2-7; D may be TRBD1 (6 bases). Germline CDR1 and CDR2: MNHNS and SASEGT. Trimming took off 5 bases at V and 4 bases at J, with 12 bases between the two ends. The CDR3 is made up of 13 amino acids. Here the CDR3 DNA reads TGTGCCAGCAGTCCCGACAGGTTATACGAGCAGTACTTC. It codes for CASSPDRLYEQYF.

This clonotype came up many times. This chain links TRBV5-6 with TRBJ2-1; 10 bases fit TRBD2. After removal of 7 bases from V and 5 bases from J, the junction contained 9 bases not matched to a gene. The CDR3 sequence is 15 residues long. Germline-derived CDR1 and CDR2 are SGHDT and YYEEEE. The CDR3 loop is CASGRVAGGHNEQFF. CDR3 bases: TGTGCCAGCGGCCGGGTAGCGGGGGGACACAATGAGCAGTTCTTC.

In this sample, this clonotype turned up a few times. This chain uses TRBV15 with TRBJ1-6, with D perhaps TRBD1 (6 bases). Germline lookup yields CDR1 LNHNV and CDR2 YYDKDF (reference sequence). The CDR3 runs 16 residues. V was pared by 5 bases and J by 10 bases, with 21 bases between. The CDR3 DNA reads as TGTGCCACCAGCGGGCAAAAACAGGGAAAACGCTCACCCCTCCACTTT. Translation: CATSGQKQGKRSPLHF.